The present entry profiles one T cell receptor (beta chain) with its context. Its antigen remains unidentified. Base qualities were left out, and no much larger clone turns up one base away. The record originates from a study of vaccination and CD4 T cells after COVID-19 (dated by TCRdb to between 2021 and 2022). Broadly, across the study: Every convalescent patient had a positive nasal swab PCR test for SARS-CoV-2, with mild disease in under ten patients and severe disease in one. Two doses of either the Pfizer-BioNTech BNT162b2 vaccine (n=8) or the Moderna mRNA-1273 vaccine (n=2) were administered to participants. Post-vaccine blood samples were taken a median of 72 days after the second vaccine dose, with a range of roughly 13 to 250 days. Post-COVID blood samples from convalescent patients were collected a median of around 110 days after diagnosis, with a range of roughly 30 to 170 days. The convalescent cohort included six males and four females, with two Hispanic individuals, seven Caucasians, two Asians and one multiracial person. In approximately eleven COVID-19 convalescent patients and a handful of infection-naive healthy vaccine recipients, the spike-specific CD4+ TCR repertoire before mRNA vaccination was compared with the repertoire after mRNA vaccination.

General study outcomes and caveats: Only a relatively small number of convalescent patients were included in the study, and early timepoints following natural infection were not analyzed. The median number of SARS-CoV-2-reactive clonotypes rose from about 19 after infection to roughly 38 after vaccination, but the change was not significant. Nearly all vaccine-specific clones in convalescent patients (304 of 307) were mono-reactive for SARS-CoV-2 spike rather than cross-reactive with common cold coronaviruses. Among the post-vaccine SARS-CoV-2-reactive clones in convalescent patients, a median around 90% showed up only after vaccination, which suggests vaccine-specific priming.

V and J are truncated by 4 bases and 4 bases respectively, leaving an intervening sequence of 18 bases. CDR1 and CDR2 are drawn from the germline V gene: MDHEN, SYDVKM. The CDR3 numbers 16 residues from cysteine through phenylalanine. Only the CDR3 region is kept as DNA, spanning 48 bases read in frame from base 1. The positive SARS-CoV-2 PCR tests of the convalescent patients were dated from March to December 2020, before the Alpha, Beta and Delta variants emerged in the United States. Ficoll-Paque Plus gradient centrifugation was used to isolate PBMCs from whole blood, and the isolated PBMCs were then either used fresh or cryopreserved at -140C. To prepare the library, PCR was applied. Sequencing instrument: Illumina iSeq 100. The study's own analysis went as follows. Non-productive sequences were filtered out, and CDR3s that did not start with C, did not end with F or W, or were shorter than 7 amino acids were discarded. CDR3 homology was assessed with Levenshtein distances (stringdist) and unrooted phylogenetic trees (ape) in R version 3.6.1. TCRdb passed the public sequencing reads through fastp at Q25 and MiXCR, retaining productive beta sequences. Each CDR3 protein gets just one entry, which takes the most common genes and DNA from the rows behind it. These V and J calls originate from TCRdb's pipeline instead of the authors' own analysis. For this sample there are tens of thousands of distinct CDR3 sequences; around 50% appear just once. The ten largest clones add up to approximately 1.1% of the sample.

Recombination connected TRBV28 to TRBJ2-3; TRBD2 is perhaps the D gene, given 5 matching bases. The sequencing used CD4+ T cells from blood, collected before SARS-CoV-2 vaccination. The origin of this receptor is a human donor who had recovered from COVID-19. The nucleotide sequence reads as follows: TGTGCCAGCAGTTATTCCGAAAGGACTGGGGCAGATACGCAGTATTTT. This codes for CASSYSERTGADTQYF.